Presented here are 20 T cell receptor beta chains from one specimen sequenced in a study of shared T cell receptors in the human thymus. Measured with immunoSEQ multiplex PCR; TCRdb has only the in-frame clones, and not every one. Here the sample spans about 660,000 clones, roughly 90% being singletons. The same sample was also studied in work on human thymus T cells.

Material: thymocytes. The receptors come from a boy younger than two with a congenital heart defect.

This clone was detected a few times. V and J are TRBV5-1 and TRBJ2-1; TRBD1 matches at 7 bases. Germline-derived CDR1 and CDR2 are SGHRS and YFSETQ. After removal of 3 bases from V and 2 bases from J, the junction contained 8 bases not matched to a gene. The CDR3 consists of 16 residues. The CDR3 spells CASSWDRGPPYNEQFF. The CDR3 bases are TGCGCCAGCAGCTGGGATAGGGGGCCACCCTACAATGAGCAGTTCTTC.

The CDR3 DNA follows: TGCGCCAGCAGCTTGGTTATAGGATCCCATACTCCGACTCCCTACGAGCAGTACTTC. Translated, it gives CASSLVIGSHTPTPYEQYF. The V gene is TRBV5-1, the J gene TRBJ2-7; D uncertain. CDR1 and CDR2 (germline): SGHRS, YFSETQ. V gave up 0 bases and J gave up 2 bases, with 24 bases separating them. The CDR3 sequence is 19 residues long.

V is TRBV6-1 and J is TRBJ2-1; 12 bases match TRBD2. This CDR3 is built from 15 residues. The germline CDR1 and CDR2 sequences are MNHNS and SASEGT. Trimming took 6 bases from V and 4 from J; bases not matched to a gene: 4. CDR3 protein: CASRASGGGYNEQFF. The CDR3 coding sequence is TGTGCCAGCAGGGCTAGCGGGGGGGGGTACAATGAGCAGTTCTTC.

J is TRBJ2-1 and V is TRBV28, with D maybe TRBD2 (5 bases). V lost 11 bases to trimming and J lost 9 bases, with 8 bases between them. CDR3 length equals 9 residues. Per the germline V gene, CDR1 is MDHEN and CDR2 is SYDVKM. The CDR3 sequence: CAPRGEQFF. CDR3 DNA sequence: TGTGCCCCACGGGGTGAGCAGTTCTTC.

The gene calls are TRBV5-1 and TRBJ2-7; possibly TRBD2 for D (5 bases). There are 15 residues in the CDR3. Deletions cut 4 bases from V and 6 bases from J, with 20 bases between. Germline assignment: CDR1 SGHRS and CDR2 YFSETQ. Here the CDR3 reads CASSPSSSSGSEQYF. Written as DNA, the CDR3 is TGCGCCAGCAGCCCCTCCTCTAGCAGTGGGTCCGAGCAGTACTTC.

This chain uses TRBV2 with TRBJ2-6; D unresolved. The germline V gene encodes CDR1 SNHLY and CDR2 FYNNEI. There are 15 residues in the CDR3. The germline V and J ends were trimmed by 8 bases and 0 bases, with 11 bases remaining between them. CDR3 region: CASLTASSGANVLTF. The CDR3 bases are TGTGCCAGCCTTACCGCCAGCTCTGGGGCCAACGTCCTGACTTTC.

This chain links TRBV7-9 with TRBJ2-7; the match to TRBD2 covers 14 bases. The trim removed 4 bases at V and 7 bases at J, leaving 3 bases unmatched. This CDR3 has 14 amino acids. CDR1 SEHNR and CDR2 FQNEAQ come from the germline V gene (reference sequence). The CDR3: CASSSGLAGEEQYF. CDR3 DNA: TGTGCCAGCAGCTCGGGACTAGCGGGAGAAGAGCAGTACTTC.

V and J are TRBV4-2 and TRBJ2-1; tentative D call: TRBD2 (6 bases). Germline loops: CDR1 LGHNA, CDR2 YNFKEQ. The CDR3 extends over 15 amino acids. The V gene lost 4 bases and the J gene lost 0 bases, with 10 bases spanning the gap. The CDR3 protein is CASSPGLTSYNEQFF. The CDR3 region has the DNA TGTGCCAGCAGCCCCGGACTAACCTCCTACAATGAGCAGTTCTTC.

The J gene is TRBJ2-7, the V gene TRBV7-6; D may be TRBD1 (5 bases). There are 13 residues in the CDR3. The germline CDR1 and CDR2 sequences are SGHVS and FNYEAQ. The V end was cut by 3 bases, the J end by 3 bases, with 9 bases between. The CDR3 bases are TGTGCCAGCAGCTTCAGGGAAGGCTACGAGCAGTACTTC. As protein: CASSFREGYEQYF.

The chain couples TRBV4-2 to TRBJ2-5; 14 bases align to TRBD2. This CDR3 has 18 amino acids. In germline, CDR1 is LGHNA, CDR2 YNFKEQ. The junction had 7 bases not matched to a gene; V was cut back by 3 bases and J by 1 base. CDR3 in amino acids: CASSQSTSGRGGQETQYF. The CDR3 DNA is TGTGCCAGCAGCCAGTCGACTAGCGGGAGGGGGGGCCAAGAGACCCAGTACTTC.

The chain carries TRBV12-5 and TRBJ2-3, with 10 bases fitting TRBD2. The CDR3 loop spans 17 amino acids. The V gene's germline CDR1 is LGHNT and CDR2 FRNRAP. V trimming: 1 base; J trimming: 3 bases; junction bases outside the gene matches: 7. Here the CDR3 DNA reads TGTGCTAGTGGTTTGGCCACTAGCGGGATCTTGACAGATACGCAGTATTTT. Its translation is CASGLATSGILTDTQYF.

The chain joins TRBV19 to TRBJ2-2; 9 nucleotides match TRBD2. V shed 3 bases, J shed 6 bases, and the junction held 8 bases outside the gene matches. Looked up from germline, CDR1 is LNHDA and CDR2 is SQIVND (reference sequence). The CDR3 consists of 16 residues. In DNA, the CDR3 is TGTGCCAGTAGTATGCACTCCGCGGGGGGGGCCGGGGAGCTGTTTTTT. Translated, it gives CASSMHSAGGAGELFF.

V is TRBV10-3 and J is TRBJ2-2; TRBD2 agrees at 7 bases. Trimming took 10 bases from V and 0 from J; bases not matched to a gene: 11. CDR3 length equals 16 residues. CDR1 is ENHRY, CDR2 SYGVKD, per germline. The CDR3 coding sequence is TGTGCCACAAACAAGGGGCGGGAGACGAACACCGGGGAGCTGTTTTTT. This gives the protein CATNKGRETNTGELFF.

The genes are TRBV5-8 and TRBJ2-5, with 14 bases matching TRBD2. The J call is doubtful: the DNA matches TRBJ2-7 better. CDR1 SGHTS and CDR2 YDEGEE come from the germline V gene. The CDR3 totals 16 residues. The CDR3 coding sequence is TGTGCCAGCATCCCCGGGACTAGCGGGAGCTCCTACGAGCAGTACTTC. This translates into CASIPGTSGSSYEQYF.

The genes are TRBV7-2 and TRBJ2-1, with TRBD2 identical over 14 bases. CDR1 is SGHTA and CDR2 is FQGNSA in the germline V gene. V gave up 5 bases and J gave up 6 bases; unmatched junction bases: 9. This CDR3 region has 17 residues. The DNA for the CDR3 is TGTGCCAGCAGCCTCTTGGGGACTAGCGGGAGAAGCAATGAGCAGTTCTTC. Translation gives CASSLLGTSGRSNEQFF.

The gene calls are TRBV30 and TRBJ2-2, with 8 nucleotides matching TRBD2. The CDR3 consists of 16 residues. V was clipped by 3 bases and J by 2 bases; unmatched bases: 8. Looked up from germline, CDR1 is GTSNPN and CDR2 is SVGIG (reference sequence). The CDR3 bases are TGTGCCTGGAGGCCGGGACTAGGCACCAACACCGGGGAGCTGTTTTTT. Translated, it gives CAWRPGLGTNTGELFF.

This clone was seen just once. The chain has TRBV11-2 and TRBJ2-7, with TRBD1 matching 7 bases. Germline values: CDR1 SGHAT, CDR2 FQNNGV. The junction had 10 bases not matched to a gene; V was cut back by 4 bases and J by 4 bases. The CDR3 sequence is 15 residues long. The CDR3 region has the DNA TGTGCCAGCAGCTGCCGGGACAGTCAAGCTTACGAGCAGTACTTC. This gives the protein CASSCRDSQAYEQYF.

This clone was detected only once. The genes are TRBV18 and TRBJ1-1; 10 bases match TRBD1. Germline V gene lookup returns CDR1 KGHSH and CDR2 LQKENI. The V and J ends lost 3 bases and 1 base, in that order; junction bases with no gene match: 5. The CDR3 runs 16 residues. In DNA, the CDR3 is TGTGCCAGCTCACCCAGGACAGGGGGTCAGAACACTGAAGCTTTCTTT. This gives the protein CASSPRTGGQNTEAFF.

The chain is built from TRBV19 and TRBJ2-7, with 8 bases that match TRBD1. The length of the CDR3 is 13 residues. Germline loops: CDR1 LNHDA, CDR2 SQIVND (reference sequence). V was pared by 8 bases and J by 6 bases, with 9 bases of the junction left unmatched. In DNA, the CDR3 is TGTGCCAGTGGGGACAGGTGGTCCGGCGAGCAGTACTTC. Translated, it gives CASGDRWSGEQYF.

The gene calls are TRBV2 and TRBJ2-7; D possibly corresponds to TRBD2 (7 bases). Per the germline V gene, CDR1 is SNHLY and CDR2 is FYNNEI. V lost 3 bases to trimming and J lost 0 bases, with 12 bases between them. The CDR3 length is 15 residues. CDR3 in amino acids: CASSEGGRTSYEQYF. In nucleotides, the CDR3 is TGTGCCAGCAGTGAGGGGGGGCGGACCTCCTACGAGCAGTACTTC. Complete variable domain (other parts from reference TRBV2 and TRBJ2-7): EPEVTQTPSHQVTQMGQEVILRCVPISNHLYFYWYRQILGQKVEFLVSFYNNEISEKSEIFDDQFSVERPDGSNFTLKIRSTKLEDSAMYFCASSEGGRTSYEQYFGPGTRLTVT.